A selection of T cell receptor beta chains follows, all from one sample in a study of OX40 agonist ivuxolimab in advanced cancers. Profiling relied on immunoSEQ multiplex PCR, and the TCRdb table lists in-frame clones only, not all of them. Here the sample spans roughly 80,000 clones, 85% to 95% being singletons. The sequences come from CD4+ or CD8+ T cells sorted from blood, collected in a trial of the OX40 agonist ivuxolimab. These receptors were collected from an adult with an advanced solid tumor such as melanoma, head and neck, liver or kidney cancer. The conserved cysteine and the conserved F or W are not part of the CDR3 here. The order of the fields is J gene, V gene, CDR3 protein.

TRBJ1-2 TRBV5-1 ASSLGQVSPWYGYT
TRBJ2-7 TRBV5-1 ASRGDYEQY
TRBJ2-7 TRBV2 ASSEVQAPHEQY
TRBJ2-5 TRBV7-6 ASSSSGTGGTQY
TRBJ2-1 TRBV6-6 ASRIARVDEQF
TRBJ2-1 TRBV13 ASRWTSADEQF
TRBJ1-1 TRBV19 ASTTWAGQGLNTEAF
TRBJ1-5 TRBV5-5 ASSLSQGVQPQH
TRBJ1-1 TRBV9 ASSVESLNTEAF
TRBJ2-1 TRBV5-1 ASSLRDRPLGGNEQF
TRBJ2-7 TRBV6-1 ASRTRSEGTYEQY
TRBJ2-3 TRBV5-1 ASSLGTTGTDTQY
TRBJ1-4 TRBV29-1 SVELLRGLAREKLF
TRBJ2-7 TRBV6-5 ASSYNPGQGSEQY
TRBJ1-1 TRBV28 ASSSRWGAENTEAF
TRBJ2-7 TRBV5-1 ASSLEASGGREQY
TRBJ2-7 TRBV4-1 ASSNPGTDPGEQY
TRBJ2-7 TRBV4-3 ASSQEGAGGVYEQY
TRBJ1-6 TRBV4-3 ASSPQGVLGDSPLH
TRBJ2-1 TRBV12-5 ASGLVQSGGRWNEQF
TRBJ1-2 TRBV6-1 ASSEVYNSLDGYT
TRBJ1-6 TRBV27 ASSLGSLFNSPLH
TRBJ2-5 TRBV2 ASSRSPGGETQY
TRBJ2-2 TRBV27 ASSFFGELF
TRBJ2-6 TRBV28 ASSRVHLDYDSGANVLT
TRBJ2-6 TRBV7-3 ASSLENSGANVLT
TRBJ1-1 TRBV4-2 ASRDLQGPEAF
TRBJ1-1 TRBV6-5 ASGLGVSGSAEAF
TRBJ1-4 TRBV2 ASSDEQGVREKLF
TRBJ1-5 TRBV6-5 ASSYSGAGNNQPQH
TRBJ2-7 TRBV4-2 ASSQDLRAREQY
TRBJ2-2 TRBV5-4 ASSLGRAGGLSGELF
TRBJ2-7 TRBV4-1 ASSPAGRDYEQY
TRBJ2-7 TRBV6-1 ASSPGGVTSYEQY
TRBJ1-1 TRBV7-2 ASSLAGASEAF
TRBJ1-3 TRBV4-3 ASSQDHSQAGNTIY
TRBJ2-7 TRBV5-4 ASSLRDRPYEQY
TRBJ2-7 TRBV27 ASSLPGTGGYEQY
TRBJ1-1 TRBV9 ASSPGYTEAF
TRBJ1-2 TRBV27 ASSPRGGPYGYT
TRBJ1-1 TRBV27 ASRTEGRTEAF
TRBJ2-3 TRBV7-6 ASSLDGESDTQY
TRBJ1-1 TRBV9 ASSVWERTEAF
TRBJ2-7 TRBV27 APNPGRKGARSSYEQY
TRBJ2-2 TRBV2 ASSDSGRVTGELF
TRBJ2-7 TRBV6-6 ASRQAYEQY
TRBJ2-2 TRBV28 ASTWRGAGGELF
TRBJ2-1 TRBV5-8 ASSLVRSPTYNEQF
TRBJ1-1 TRBV6-5 ASSSSGVRTEAF
TRBJ1-5 TRBV19 ASSIDPDWSNQPQH
TRBJ2-1 TRBV28 ASQGVIYNEQF
TRBJ1-3 TRBV5-6 ASSWDLGGSTIY
TRBJ1-4 TRBV6-6 ASSTRGGGDREKLF
TRBJ1-1 TRBV6-4 ASSAQVDTEAF
TRBJ2-1 TRBV27 ASSEGYGYNEQF
TRBJ1-5 TRBV7-8 ASSLTGSNQPQH
TRBJ2-7 TRBV14 ASSQDSTGSDEQY
TRBJ2-7 TRBV9 ASSWGASYEQY
TRBJ1-1 TRBV19 ASSMRAGSPNTEAF
TRBJ2-1 TRBV19 ASTQGANEQF